This TCR beta chain was sequenced in a study of cytomegalovirus exposure and HLA in healthy donors. The sample holds a few counts of this clone. Its antigen remains unknown. The CDR3 is made up of 17 amino acids. Germline trimming cut 1 base from V and 3 bases from J; bases unmatched to any gene: 9. Germline lookup yields CDR1 SGHTS and CDR2 YDEGEE. Primers: 60 Vbeta forward and 13 Jbeta reverse. Study processing details: Counted up in a later analysis, unique TCR beta chains came to 60 million to 95 million, with around 10 million shared. The data were produced by immunoSEQ multiplex PCR, yet TCRdb's version contains in-frame clones alone and is incomplete. D and trimming were read from the DNA, whereas the V and J calls and clone size are those reported in that table. The top ten clones hold 1.5% to 2% of a sample with some 150,000 clones, roughly 9.4% of them seen once. Study results and caveats: A later analysis reported that several of the most significant clusters appeared to be linked to common viral pathogens, among them Epstein-Barr virus. Researchers reported from a later analysis that most CMV-associated TCR beta chains appeared HLA-restricted.

Input material: PBMCs. The chain is built from TRBV5-8 and TRBJ1-5; 8 nucleotides align to TRBD1. This receptor was identified in a male donor in good health and CMV-seronegative. The CDR3 loop reads CASSLTLTGVANQPQHF. CDR3 nucleotides: TGTGCCAGCAGCTTGACTCTGACAGGGGTTGCCAATCAGCCCCAGCATTTT. The full variable domain, in which reference TRBV5-8 and TRBJ1-5 provide the parts outside the CDR3, is EAGVTQSPTHLIKTRGQQATLRCSPISGHTSVYWYQQALGLGLQFLLWYDEGEERNRGNFPPRFSGRQFPNYSSELNVNALELEDSALYLCASSLTLTGVANQPQHFGDGTRLSIL.